A single sample gave rise to the 15 T cell receptor beta chains below, sequenced in a study of T cells in Graves' hyperthyroidism and ophthalmopathy. Amplified TCR beta CDR3 regions derived from RNA transcripts. RT-PCR in the first round (using the HTBI primer set) targeted the TCR CDR3. TCRdb independently ran MiXCR on the multiplex PCR reads; one entry per CDR3 protein. The sample consists of 730,000 or so distinct CDR3 sequences, roughly a sixth of them appearing once. The sequencing input was blood. These receptors originate from a woman between 45 and 65 years old with Graves' hyperthyroidism that later progressed to Graves' ophthalmopathy.

The genes are TRBV5-1 and TRBJ1-4; D ambiguous. V lost 4 bases and J lost 0, with 7 bases in between. CDR3 length equals 14 residues. Germline V gene lookup returns CDR1 SGHRS and CDR2 YFSETQ. CDR3 amino acids: CASSRLATNEKLFF. CDR3 nucleotide sequence: TGCGCCAGCAGCCGCCTTGCAACTAATGAAAAACTGTTTTTT.

This clonotype was observed a handful of times. The rearrangement joins TRBV6-1 to TRBJ2-7; 11 nucleotides match TRBD2. Germline CDR1 is MNHNS and CDR2 is SASEGT. The CDR3 loop spans 17 amino acids. J was trimmed by 0 bases and V by 6 bases; bases with no gene match: 10. The CDR3 reads CASSPTSGGITSYEQYF. CDR3 in DNA: TGTGCCAGCAGCCCTACTAGCGGGGGTATCACCTCCTACGAGCAGTACTTC.

The rearrangement uses TRBV11-2 and TRBJ1-4; D ambiguous. The CDR3 loop spans 16 amino acids. Trimming took 4 bases from V and 4 from J, leaving 16 bases between them. The V gene's germline CDR1 is SGHAT and CDR2 FQNNGV. CDR3 sequence (DNA): TGTGCCAGCAGCTCCCTAAACTCGGGCCGTAATGAAAAACTGTTTTTT. Translation gives CASSSLNSGRNEKLFF.

The rearrangement uses TRBV25-1 and TRBJ1-3; D call uncertain. The CDR3 is 14 residues long. V lost 2 bases and J lost 4, with 9 bases in between. From germline, CDR1 is MGHDK and CDR2 SYGVNS. The CDR3 region is CASSEALRGNTIYF. The CDR3, as DNA: TGTGCCAGCAGTGAAGCACTGAGGGGAAACACCATATATTTT.

This clonotype was counted at least ten times. The chain couples TRBV3-1 to TRBJ1-1, with 8 bases fitting TRBD1. V trimming: 4 bases; J trimming: 1 base; junction bases outside the gene matches: 2. The CDR3 has 14 residues. Germline loops: CDR1 LGHDT, CDR2 YNNKEL (reference sequence). The CDR3 DNA follows: TGTGCCAGCAGCCGGGACAGGAGGAACACTGAAGCTTTCTTT. Amino acid sequence: CASSRDRRNTEAFF. The variable domain in full, with the rest retrieved from reference TRBV3-1 and TRBJ1-1, is DTAVSQTPKYLVTQMGNDKSIKCEQNLGHDTMYWYKQDSKKFLKIMFSYNNKELIINETVPNRFSPKSPDKAHLNLHINSLELGDSAVYFCASSRDRRNTEAFFGQGTRLTVV.

This chain joins TRBV28 and TRBJ1-2; D is undetermined. CDR3 length: 12 residues. Germline V gene lookup returns CDR1 MDHEN and CDR2 SYDVKM. Trimming took off 6 bases at V and 7 bases at J, with 12 bases between the two ends. CDR3 sequence reads: CASSPDRIGYTF. CDR3 bases: TGTGCCAGCAGCCCGGACCGTATTGGCTACACCTTC.

This clonotype has more than one count but fewer than ten. The chain has TRBV9 and TRBJ2-7; 15 nucleotides agree with TRBD2. The germline V gene has CDR1 SGDLS and CDR2 YYNGEE. The CDR3 runs to 15 residues. Trimming removed 4 bases from V and 6 bases from J; junction bases left unmatched: 5. The CDR3 region has the DNA TGTGCCAGCAGCTCGTCGGGACTAGCGGGGGGCGAGCAGTACTTC. Protein product: CASSSSGLAGGEQYF. The whole variable domain, filled in from reference TRBV9 and TRBJ2-7, reads DSGVTQTPKHLITATGQRVTLRCSPRSGDLSVYWYQQSLDQGLQFLIQYYNGEERAKGNILERFSAQQFPDLHSELNLSSLELGDSALYFCASSSSGLAGGEQYFGPGTRLTVT.

The chain uses TRBV6-1 and TRBJ2-5, with TRBD2 matching over 7 bases. Germline CDR1 is MNHNS and CDR2 is SASEGT. V lost 7 bases to trimming and J lost 5 bases; unmatched junction nucleotides: 13. This CDR3 has 15 amino acids. The chain's CDR3 is CASTRGGGGRETQYF. Written as DNA, the CDR3 is TGTGCCAGCACACGGGGTGGCGGGGGTCGGGAGACCCAGTACTTC.

This clonotype appeared a few times. V and J are TRBV3-1 and TRBJ1-4; a possible D gene is TRBD1 (5 bases). Germline loops: CDR1 LGHDT, CDR2 YNNKEL (reference sequence). CDR3 size: 15 residues. Trimming removed 0 bases at V and 7 bases at J, with 12 bases between. CDR3 region: CASSQDWRGREKLFF. CDR3 bases: TGTGCCAGCAGCCAAGATTGGAGGGGTCGTGAAAAACTGTTTTTT.

The chain uses TRBV15 and TRBJ2-5, with D possibly being TRBD2 (6 bases). Germline V CDR1 and CDR2: LNHNV, YYDKDF (reference sequence). V lost 0 bases, J lost 5 bases, and 13 bases lay in between. CDR3 length: 15 residues. CDR3 protein: CATSRDPGGRETQYF. The DNA for the CDR3 is TGTGCCACCAGCAGAGATCCTGGAGGGCGGGAGACCCAGTACTTC.

The table lists this clonotype with many counts. The J gene is TRBJ2-5, the V gene TRBV20-1, with D perhaps TRBD1 (6 bases). The CDR3 covers 13 residues. Germline values: CDR1 DFQATT, CDR2 SNEGSKA (reference sequence). Trimming stripped 1 base from V and 2 bases from J, with 8 bases between. CDR3 coding DNA: TGCAGTGCTAGAGTGGGGGCTCAAGAGACCCAGTACTTC. Translated: CSARVGAQETQYF.

The chain employs TRBV13 and TRBJ1-2; D might be TRBD1 (5 bases). The CDR3 is made up of 14 amino acids. Germline CDR1 reads PRHDT; CDR2 reads FYEKMQ (reference sequence). The V and J ends lost 1 base and 6 bases respectively, with 12 bases between them. This chain's CDR3 is CASSLVLTEHGYTF. DNA of the CDR3: TGTGCCAGCAGCTTAGTTTTGACAGAGCATGGCTACACCTTC.

This clonotype came up many times. The chain links TRBV12-3 or TRBV12-4 to TRBJ1-4; D is undetermined. V lost 10 bases and J 2 bases, leaving 5 bases between the germline ends. This CDR3 contains 11 residues. The CDR3 is CATGTNEKLFF. The CDR3 coding sequence is TGTGCCACCGGGACTAATGAAAAACTGTTTTTT.

The chain combines TRBV20-1 with TRBJ2-1, with 7 nucleotides matching TRBD1. The CDR3 contains 14 residues. Per germline, CDR1 DFQATT and CDR2 SNEGSKA (reference sequence). Unmatched junction bases numbered 9, after V lost 6 bases and J lost 4 bases. CDR3 DNA: TGCAGTGCGAGGGCCGCGACAGGGTACAATGAGCAGTTCTTC. Residues: CSARAATGYNEQFF.

This clonotype was counted a few times. The chain recombines TRBV7-9 with TRBJ1-3; D possibly corresponds to TRBD1 (5 bases). The V gene lost 7 bases and the J gene lost 2 bases, with 18 bases spanning the gap. This CDR3 region has 16 residues. Germline CDR1 reads SEHNR; CDR2 reads FQNEAQ (reference sequence). In DNA, the CDR3 is TGTGCCAGCACCACGGGAAGGGGTTATCCTGGAAACACCATATATTTT. This codes for CASTTGRGYPGNTIYF.